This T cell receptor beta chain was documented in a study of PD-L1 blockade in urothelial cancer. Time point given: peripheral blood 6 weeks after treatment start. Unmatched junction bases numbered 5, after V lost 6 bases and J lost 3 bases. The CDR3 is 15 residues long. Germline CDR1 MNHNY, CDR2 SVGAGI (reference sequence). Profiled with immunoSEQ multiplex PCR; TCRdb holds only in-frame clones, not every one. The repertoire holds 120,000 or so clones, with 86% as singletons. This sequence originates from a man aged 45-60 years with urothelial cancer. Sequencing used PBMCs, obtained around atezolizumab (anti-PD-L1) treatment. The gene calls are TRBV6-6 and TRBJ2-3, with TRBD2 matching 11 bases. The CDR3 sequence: CASRATSGRTDTQYF. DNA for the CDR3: TGTGCCAGCAGGGCCACTAGCGGGAGAACAGATACGCAGTATTTT.